This TCR beta chain originates from a study of T cell repertoires in cytomegalovirus infection (dated by TCRdb to the late 2010s). In the study overall: The HLA type of each donor mattered for the analysis, because public TCR beta signatures pointed to carriage of CMV infection along with the matching HLA type.

In the germline V gene, CDR1 corresponds to SGHDN and CDR2 to FVKESK. The junction shows trimming of 0 bases on V and 2 bases on J, plus 11 bases between the germline ends. From the cysteine up to the phenylalanine, the CDR3 has a length of 16 residues. The CDR3 DNA has 48 bases and is translated from base 1. This clonotype showed up just a few times. Its recognized antigen is unknown. No much larger clone exists at a distance of one base, and base qualities are not known. The listed sequencing device is Illumina HiSeq 1500. Using fastp at Q25 and MiXCR, TCRdb reprocessed the public reads and kept productive beta chains. Here each entry gathers all rows of one CDR3 protein and keeps the most common genes and DNA. The sample includes fewer than 700,000 distinct CDR3 sequences, with less than 25% observed a single time. Of the sample, 8% is held by the ten largest clones. Results the study describes overall, beyond this receptor: In both this cohort and an independent roughly 350-donor cohort, the cumulative frequency of public TCR beta family members distinguished carriers of CMV infection plus the relevant HLA type. The ex vivo response was dominated by HLA-C-restricted CMV-specific TCR beta clonotypes, which also provided the single most frequent clonotype in two of eight donors.

The source material was CD8+ T cells from PBMCs. This TCR was recovered from a human donor in good health (CMV status not recorded). Some clones in this sample may be carry-over from other donors' samples. The V gene is TRBV14 and the J gene is TRBJ2-1; the D gene cannot be resolved reliably. In nucleotides, the sequence is TGTGCCAGCAGCCAAGAGCCCCTAGGCCCCTACAATGAGCAGTTCTTC. Translation gives CASSQEPLGPYNEQFF.